This entry lists 18 T cell receptor beta chains sequenced from one sample in a study of blood T cell repertoires in COVID-19. Sequencing was performed with immunoSEQ multiplex PCR; in TCRdb, only in-frame clones are kept and a portion is missing. The data show some 200,000 clones, around 90% seen once. The material sequenced was peripheral blood. Receptors originate from a man in his fifties or sixties with acute or convalescent COVID-19.

In this sample, this clone turned up once. The chain recombines TRBV11-2 with TRBJ2-5; 13 bases map to TRBD2. Germline values: CDR1 SGHAT, CDR2 FQNNGV. The CDR3 is 16 amino acids. The trim removed 5 bases at V and 4 bases at J, leaving 7 bases unmatched. CDR3 region: CASSLTSGRGRETQYF. The CDR3, as DNA: TGTGCCAGCAGCCTAACTAGCGGGAGGGGGAGAGAGACCCAGTACTTC.

The J gene is TRBJ2-7, the V gene TRBV30; 7 positions agree with TRBD1. V was pared by 1 base and J by 7 bases, with 4 bases of the junction left unmatched. The V gene's germline CDR1 is GTSNPN and CDR2 SVGIG (reference sequence). CDR3 length: 12 residues. The CDR3 reads CAWSGQGREQYF. For the CDR3, the DNA is TGTGCCTGGAGTGGACAGGGTCGGGAGCAGTACTTC. Complete variable domain (other parts from reference TRBV30 and TRBJ2-7): SQTIHQWPATLVQPVGSPLSLECTVEGTSNPNLYWYRQAAGRGLQLLFYSVGIGQISSEVPQNLSASRPQDRQFILSSKKLLLSDSGFYLCAWSGQGREQYFGPGTRLTVT.

The chain carries TRBV18 and TRBJ2-5; 7 positions match TRBD1. Germline V CDR1 and CDR2: KGHSH, LQKENI. The CDR3 consists of 16 residues. J gave up 7 bases and V 4 bases, and 15 bases lay outside the gene matches. For the CDR3, the DNA is TGTGCCAGCTCACAAGGGACAGAAGGTCTTGTTTGGACCCAGTACTTC. As protein: CASSQGTEGLVWTQYF. Full variable domain (remainder filled in from reference TRBV18 and TRBJ2-5): NAGVMQNPRHLVRRRGQEARLRCSPMKGHSHVYWYRQLPEEGLKFMVYLQKENIIDESGMPKERFSAEFPKEGPSILRIQQVVRGDSAAYFCASSQGTEGLVWTQYFGPGTRLLVL.

The chain employs TRBV7-9 and TRBJ2-2, with no clear D. Looked up from germline, CDR1 is SEHNR and CDR2 is FQNEAQ (reference sequence). The CDR3 runs 16 residues. V was pared by 1 base and J by 1 base, with 10 bases between. The CDR3 nucleotides are TGTGCCAGCAGCTTAGTTCAGGTCCTGAACACCGGGGAGCTGTTTTTT. Translated: CASSLVQVLNTGELFF.

The genes are TRBV6-2 or TRBV6-3 and TRBJ2-1; 11 bases are shared with TRBD2. The CDR3 contains 15 residues. Germline-derived CDR1 and CDR2 are MNHEY and SVGEGT. The V segment lost 6 bases and the J segment 9 bases; nucleotides outside the gene matches: 10. The CDR3 DNA reads as TGTGCCAGCAGCAGACTAGCGGGGCCTATTGGTGAGCAGTTCTTC. This translates into CASSRLAGPIGEQFF.

This rearrangement joins TRBV6-5 to TRBJ1-4, with no clear D. V gave up 5 bases and J gave up 5 bases, with 12 bases separating them. This CDR3 region has 14 residues. Germline-derived CDR1 and CDR2 are MNHEY and SVGAGI. The CDR3 loop reads CASSRGLTNEKLFF. The CDR3 nucleotides are TGTGCCAGCAGTAGAGGACTGACGAATGAAAAACTGTTTTTT.

The V gene is TRBV6-2 or TRBV6-3, the J gene TRBJ2-7, with a weak D call TRBD1 (5 bases). Germline V gene data show CDR1 as MNHEY and CDR2 as SVGEGT. Trimming cost V 0 bases and J 6 bases, with 15 bases left between them. There are 15 residues in the CDR3. The CDR3, as DNA: TGTGCCAGCAGTTACTCGAGGCAGGGTATCAGCGAGCAGTACGTC. It encodes CASSYSRQGISEQYV.

The J gene is TRBJ1-6, the V gene TRBV5-1; D is unclear. Trimming cost V 0 bases and J 7 bases, with 14 bases left between them. The CDR3 has 16 residues. Germline V lookup: CDR1 SGHRS, CDR2 YFSETQ. The CDR3 DNA is TGCGCCAGCAGCTTGGAATACAGCTCTAACAATTCACCCCTCCACTTT. The encoded protein is CASSLEYSSNNSPLHF.

This chain uses TRBV6-5 with TRBJ1-1; a weak D match, TRBD1 (6 bases). This CDR3 comprises 14 residues. With 6 bases removed from V and 7 bases from J, the gap between germline ends came to 18 bases. In germline, CDR1 is MNHEY, CDR2 SVGAGI. Written as DNA, the CDR3 is TGTGCCAGCAGAACCTGGACAGCGACCAATGAAGCTTTCTTT. This codes for CASRTWTATNEAFF.

Here the CDR3 DNA reads TGTGCCAGCAGTTACGTGGGGGCGGCTAATTCACCCCTCCACTTT. Its protein product is CASSYVGAANSPLHF. The chain joins TRBV6-5 to TRBJ1-6, with D possibly TRBD1 on 6 matching bases. Between the trimmed V and J ends, which lost 2 bases and 6 bases, there was a span of 11 bases. Germline loops: CDR1 MNHEY, CDR2 SVGAGI. The CDR3 covers 15 residues.

This clone was detected a few times. This chain joins TRBV5-1 and TRBJ1-3, with D hard to call. This CDR3 spans 13 amino acids. Per the germline V gene, CDR1 is SGHRS and CDR2 is YFSETQ. V lost 0 bases and J 8 bases, leaving 9 bases between the germline ends. Here the CDR3 reads CASSLELGDTIYF. Written as DNA, the CDR3 is TGCGCCAGCAGCTTGGAGTTGGGCGACACCATATATTTT.

This chain joins TRBV21-1 and TRBJ2-5; the DNA was not used to check the table's D call, TRBD2. TRBV21-1 is reported as a pseudogene. The length of the CDR3 is 15 residues. The CDR3 DNA follows: TGTGCCAGCAGCACGGGGGGTCCACACCAAGAGACCCAGTACTTC. It specifies CASSTGGPHQETQYF.

The CDR3 nucleotides are TGTGCCAGCAGCTCCTACTGGGCCCCCGGAGGGAGCAATCAGCCCCAGCATTTT. The encoded protein is CASSSYWAPGGSNQPQHF. The V call is TRBV6-2 or TRBV6-3, the J call TRBJ1-5; D unclear. Trimming left V 6 bases short and J 1 base short, with 22 bases between. This CDR3 is built from 18 residues. From germline, CDR1 is MNHEY and CDR2 SVGEGT.

V usage is TRBV4-1 and J usage is TRBJ2-1; D call uncertain. Germline CDR1 is MGHRA and CDR2 is YSYEKL. V was pared by 3 bases and J by 7 bases, with 22 bases between. The CDR3 is 17 amino acids. DNA for the CDR3: TGCGCCAGCAGCCAGGCCAGTGTTCGGAGCCTGAAAAATGAGCAGTTCTTC. Its protein product is CASSQASVRSLKNEQFF.

J is TRBJ1-2 and V is TRBV30, with 7 bases that match TRBD1. CDR3 size: 14 residues. Germline V CDR1 and CDR2: GTSNPN, SVGIG (reference sequence). J gave up 4 bases and V 2 bases, and 7 bases lay outside the gene matches. The chain's CDR3 is CAWSKTGYGYGYTF. In DNA form, the CDR3 reads TGTGCCTGGAGTAAGACAGGGTATGGCTATGGCTACACCTTC.

V usage is TRBV5-1 and J usage is TRBJ2-7, with 11 positions matching TRBD2. Germline CDR1 SGHRS, CDR2 YFSETQ. The CDR3 covers 15 residues. V shed 4 bases and J 2 bases; nucleotides not matched to a gene: 5. CDR3 region: CASSPGLAGTYEQYF. CDR3 coding DNA: TGCGCCAGCAGCCCAGGACTAGCGGGCACCTACGAGCAGTACTTC.

The chain joins TRBV11-2 to TRBJ2-5; 8 bases are a match to TRBD2. Trimming cost V 5 bases and J 2 bases; bases outside gene matches: 10. Germline V lookup: CDR1 SGHAT, CDR2 FQNNGV. This CDR3 region has 16 residues. The CDR3 loop reads CASSQAPGLVQETQYF. The CDR3 DNA follows: TGTGCCAGCAGCCAAGCACCGGGACTAGTTCAAGAGACCCAGTACTTC. Full variable domain (rest looked up from reference TRBV11-2 and TRBJ2-5): EAGVAQSPRYKIIEKRQSVAFWCNPISGHATLYWYQQILGQGPKLLIQFQNNGVVDDSQLPKDRFSAERLKGVDSTLKIQPAKLEDSAVYLCASSQAPGLVQETQYFGPGTRLLVL.

The chain recombines TRBV28 with TRBJ1-3, with TRBD1 as a possible D gene (6 bases). CDR1 and CDR2 (germline): MDHEN, SYDVKM. The V and J ends lost 6 bases and 4 bases respectively, with 13 bases between them. This CDR3 has 14 residues. For the CDR3, the DNA is TGTGCCAGCAGACCTACAGGGCTGGGAAACACCATATATTTT. The encoded protein is CASRPTGLGNTIYF.